The rows below give T cell receptor beta chains drawn from one sample of a study of T cell repertoires in cytomegalovirus infection. MiXCR, applied by TCRdb to the reads, yields one record per CDR3 protein. The sample records about 320,000 distinct CDR3 sequences, more than 8% being singletons. The sample was PBMCs. The source of these receptors is a human donor in good health (CMV status not recorded). Some clones in this sample may be carry-over from other donors' samples. Both conserved end residues are part of each CDR3. The order of the fields is D gene, clone size, CDR3 length, J gene, V gene, CDR3 protein, CDR3 DNA. D genes are given only for firm matches. Part of the rows lack a size; the others show once, few, many or a class for expanded clones.

D: NA; size: once; length: 14; J: TRBJ2-1; V: TRBV25-1; CDR3: CASLSIAPVNEQFF; DNA: TGTGCCAGTCTCTCTATAGCCCCAGTAAATGAGCAGTTCTTC
D: NA; size: NA; length: 14; J: TRBJ2-1; V: TRBV27; CDR3: CASSYVDSYNEQFF; DNA: TGTGCCAGCAGTTATGTAGACTCCTACAATGAGCAGTTCTTC
D: NA; size: few; length: 12; J: TRBJ2-5; V: TRBV12-3/TRBV12-4; CDR3: CASRKGWETQYF; DNA: TGTGCCAGCAGGAAAGGTTGGGAGACCCAGTACTTC
D: NA; size: NA; length: 12; J: TRBJ1-1; V: TRBV28; CDR3: CASRILQGQAFF; DNA: TGTGCCAGCAGAATATTACAGGGCCAAGCTTTCTTT
D: NA; size: NA; length: 14; J: TRBJ2-1; V: TRBV19; CDR3: CASSWAVTHNEQFF; DNA: TGTGCCAGTAGTTGGGCTGTTACCCACAATGAGCAGTTCTTC
D: NA; size: few; length: 14; J: TRBJ2-7; V: TRBV7-2; CDR3: CASSPQVPNYEQYF; DNA: TGTGCCAGCAGCCCGCAGGTCCCCAACTACGAGCAGTACTTC
D: NA; size: few; length: 13; J: TRBJ2-7; V: TRBV7-9; CDR3: CASSLSTIDEQYF; DNA: TGTGCCAGCAGCTTATCCACTATAGACGAGCAGTACTTC
D: TRBD1; size: many; length: 14; J: TRBJ1-6; V: TRBV27; CDR3: CASSFQGQNSPLHF; DNA: TGTGCCAGCAGTTTTCAGGGACAGAATTCACCCCTCCACTTT
D: NA; size: NA; length: 13; J: TRBJ2-3; V: TRBV5-1; CDR3: CASSLEATDTQYF; DNA: TGCGCCAGCAGCTTGGAGGCCACAGATACGCAGTATTTT
D: NA; size: NA; length: 13; J: TRBJ2-2; V: TRBV2; CDR3: CASDSLGPGELFF; DNA: TGTGCCAGCGATTCCCTGGGGCCCGGGGAGCTGTTTTTT
D: NA; size: NA; length: 16; J: TRBJ1-2; V: TRBV27; CDR3: CASSLQGTLRGYGYTF; DNA: TGTGCCAGCAGTTTACAAGGGACTCTCCGGGGTTATGGCTACACCTTC
D: TRBD1; size: NA; length: 13; J: TRBJ1-6; V: TRBV19; CDR3: CASMGQRNSPLHF; DNA: TGTGCCAGTATGGGACAGCGCAATTCACCCCTCCACTTT
D: NA; size: many; length: 17; J: TRBJ2-1; V: TRBV7-9; CDR3: CASSDLLAQSSYNEQFF; DNA: TGTGCCAGCAGCGACCTCCTAGCGCAGAGCTCCTACAATGAGCAGTTCTTC
D: NA; size: many; length: 17; J: TRBJ2-1; V: TRBV11-2; CDR3: CASSLEDFVITYNEQFF; DNA: TGTGCCAGCAGCTTAGAGGACTTCGTAATTACCTACAATGAGCAGTTCTTC
D: NA; size: many; length: 14; J: TRBJ2-1; V: TRBV7-8; CDR3: CASSRTQGTDEQFF; DNA: TGTGCCAGCAGTCGGACGCAGGGGACTGATGAGCAGTTCTTC
D: NA; size: few; length: 14; J: TRBJ2-1; V: TRBV20-1; CDR3: CSASIGGQRNEQFF; DNA: TGCAGTGCTAGTATCGGTGGACAGCGCAATGAGCAGTTCTTC
D: TRBD2; size: few; length: 14; J: TRBJ2-7; V: TRBV6-6; CDR3: CASSRAGKTYEQYF; DNA: TGTGCCAGCAGTCGAGCGGGGAAAACCTACGAGCAGTACTTC
D: NA; size: many; length: 17; J: TRBJ2-6; V: TRBV19; CDR3: CASSIDRAPSGANVLTF; DNA: TGTGCCAGTAGTATAGACAGGGCTCCCTCTGGGGCCAACGTCCTGACTTTC
D: TRBD1; size: few; length: 15; J: TRBJ1-1; V: TRBV20-1; CDR3: CSARGQGARGTEAFF; DNA: TGCAGTGCTAGGGGACAGGGGGCGCGGGGCACTGAAGCTTTCTTT
D: NA; size: NA; length: 17; J: TRBJ2-2; V: TRBV15; CDR3: CATSRRGGGSNTGELFF; DNA: TGTGCCACCAGCAGGAGGGGGGGAGGGTCGAACACCGGGGAGCTGTTTTTT
D: TRBD1; size: many; length: 15; J: TRBJ2-2; V: TRBV7-2; CDR3: CASSLGDSPTGELFF; DNA: TGTGCCAGCAGCTTAGGGGACAGCCCGACCGGGGAGCTGTTTTTT
D: TRBD2; size: few; length: 17; J: TRBJ2-2; V: TRBV2; CDR3: CASSILAGGSGTGELFF; DNA: TGTGCCAGCAGCATACTAGCGGGGGGTTCGGGCACCGGGGAGCTGTTTTTT
D: TRBD2; size: many; length: 15; J: TRBJ2-1; V: TRBV6-1; CDR3: CASRGLAVSYNEQFF; DNA: TGTGCCAGCAGGGGACTAGCGGTCTCCTACAATGAGCAGTTCTTC
D: NA; size: NA; length: 16; J: TRBJ2-1; V: TRBV28; CDR3: CASSQRTGGAYNEQFF; DNA: TGTGCCAGCAGTCAAAGGACCGGTGGGGCCTACAATGAGCAGTTCTTC
D: NA; size: NA; length: 12; J: TRBJ2-2; V: TRBV19; CDR3: CASSFPSGELFF; DNA: TGTGCCAGTAGTTTTCCCTCCGGGGAGCTGTTTTTT
D: TRBD1; size: NA; length: 14; J: TRBJ1-2; V: TRBV28; CDR3: CASSLQGQRGGYTF; DNA: TGTGCCAGCAGTTTACAGGGACAGCGAGGAGGCTACACCTTC
D: NA; size: NA; length: 15; J: TRBJ1-5; V: TRBV27; CDR3: CASRPAYRGNQPQHF; DNA: TGTGCCAGCAGACCTGCCTACAGGGGCAATCAGCCCCAGCATTTT
D: NA; size: few; length: 13; J: TRBJ2-1; V: TRBV6-2/TRBV6-3; CDR3: CASRSSSSNEQFF; DNA: TGTGCCAGCAGATCAAGCTCCTCTAATGAGCAGTTCTTC
D: NA; size: few; length: 15; J: TRBJ2-5; V: TRBV6-6; CDR3: CASAMEARLGETQYF; DNA: TGTGCCAGCGCGATGGAGGCGAGGCTAGGAGAGACCCAGTACTTC